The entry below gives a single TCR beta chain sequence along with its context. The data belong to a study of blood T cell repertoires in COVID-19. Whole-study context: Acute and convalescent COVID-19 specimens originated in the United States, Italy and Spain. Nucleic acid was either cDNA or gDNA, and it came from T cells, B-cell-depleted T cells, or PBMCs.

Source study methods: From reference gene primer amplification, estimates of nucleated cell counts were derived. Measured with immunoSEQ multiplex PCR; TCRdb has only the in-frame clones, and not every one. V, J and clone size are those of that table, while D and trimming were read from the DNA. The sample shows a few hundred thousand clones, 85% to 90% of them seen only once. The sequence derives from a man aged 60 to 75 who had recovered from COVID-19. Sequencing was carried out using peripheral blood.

The CDR3 DNA reads TGTGCCAGCTCACCACTTACAGGGGGGGCTGGGGCCAACGTCCTGACTTTC. Translating it yields CASSPLTGGAGANVLTF. This chain uses TRBV18 with TRBJ2-6; perhaps TRBD1 as D (8 bases). Trimming cost V 1 base and J 2 bases, with 12 bases left between them. CDR1 and CDR2 from the germline V gene are KGHSH and LQKENI. This CDR3 spans 17 amino acids.